One and the same sample provided the 19 T cell receptor beta chains below, sequenced in a study of T cells in Graves' hyperthyroidism and ophthalmopathy. There were TCR beta CDR3 regions amplified from RNA transcripts. Initially, a first-round RT-PCR of the TCR CDR3 employed the HTBI primer set. TCRdb reprocessed the multiplex PCR reads with MiXCR, giving one entry per CDR3 protein. The sample lists approximately 600,000 distinct CDR3 sequences; 14% to 15% were seen once. The sequencing sample was made of blood. The origin of the receptors is a woman aged 40 to 49 with Graves' ophthalmopathy.

This clonotype occurred many times. The rearrangement uses TRBV12-3 or TRBV12-4 and TRBJ1-3; D unresolved. The V and J ends lost 7 bases and 0 bases respectively, with 13 bases between them. There are 15 residues in the CDR3. Here the CDR3 reads CASTASGHSGNTIYF. The CDR3 region has the DNA TGTGCCAGCACCGCGAGTGGGCACTCTGGAAACACCATATATTTT.

This clonotype was seen more than once but under ten times. The chain uses TRBV2 and TRBJ2-1; TRBD2 matches at 7 bases. This CDR3 has 16 amino acids. The germline V gene has CDR1 SNHLY and CDR2 FYNNEI. The V segment lost 6 bases and the J segment 5 bases; nucleotides outside the gene matches: 13. The CDR3 here is CASRSRKRGKDNEQFF. In DNA, the CDR3 is TGTGCCAGCAGAAGCAGGAAGCGGGGCAAAGACAATGAGCAGTTCTTC.

This clonotype was seen at least ten times. This chain connects TRBV28 to TRBJ2-7; D is perhaps TRBD1 or TRBD2 (6 bases each). Germline assignment: CDR1 MDHEN and CDR2 SYDVKM. The ends were cut back, 10 bases at V and 3 bases at J, with 16 bases in the middle. The CDR3 spans 13 residues. The CDR3 loop is CATGGGLVYEQYF. CDR3 bases: TGTGCCACTGGAGGGGGGCTGGTCTACGAGCAGTACTTC.

In this sample, this clonotype turned up many times. This chain connects TRBV7-6 to TRBJ2-2; the D gene is possibly TRBD1 (6 bases). Trimming stripped 0 bases from V and 5 bases from J, with 13 bases between. The CDR3 runs to 16 residues. CDR1 and CDR2 (germline): SGHVS, FNYEAQ. Written as DNA, the CDR3 is TGTGCCAGCAGCTTAGCGGCGTCAGGGGAGACCGGGGAGCTGTTTTTT. Translation gives CASSLAASGETGELFF.

There are many counts of this clonotype. The rearrangement joins TRBV16 to TRBJ1-1; no reliable D call. This CDR3 has 12 amino acids. V was pared by 2 bases and J by 4 bases, with 5 bases between. The germline V gene has CDR1 KGHSY and CDR2 FQNENV. CDR3 sequence: CASSQIFTEAFF. For the CDR3, the DNA is TGTGCCAGCAGCCAAATATTCACTGAAGCTTTCTTT.

This clonotype was seen ten or more times. This chain uses TRBV12-3 or TRBV12-4 with TRBJ1-1; D may be TRBD1 (5 bases). The CDR3 extends over 14 amino acids. V lost 6 bases and J lost 7, with 18 bases in between. The CDR3: CASSPQGTRGEAFF. The CDR3 DNA reads as TGTGCCAGCAGCCCCCAGGGTACCCGTGGTGAAGCTTTCTTT.

In this sample, this clonotype turned up many times. The J gene is TRBJ1-1, the V gene TRBV28, with TRBD1 matching 8 bases. The J segment lost 2 bases and the V segment lost 6 bases, leaving 8 bases of the junction unmatched. CDR1 and CDR2 from the germline V gene are MDHEN and SYDVKM. CDR3 length equals 15 residues. The CDR3 region is CASSVSPGGNTEAFF. DNA of the CDR3: TGTGCCAGCAGCGTGAGCCCAGGGGGCAACACTGAAGCTTTCTTT.

This rearrangement joins TRBV27 to TRBJ1-1; D is perhaps TRBD1 (5 bases). The CDR3 has 15 amino acids. Trimming took 2 bases from V and 6 from J, leaving 16 bases between them. Germline V CDR1 and CDR2: MNHEY, SMNVEV (reference sequence). DNA of the CDR3: TGTGCCAGCAGTTTAGTTACAGGTAGGCACGCTGAAGCTTTCTTT. Translated: CASSLVTGRHAEAFF.

The chain recombines TRBV7-9 with TRBJ2-7; the D gene is possibly TRBD2 (5 bases). Germline V gives CDR1 SEHNR, CDR2 FQNEAQ (reference sequence). The CDR3 is made up of 14 amino acids. V was pared by 1 base and J by 3 bases, with 10 bases between. CDR3 protein: CASSLGQEVYEQYF. CDR3 coding DNA: TGTGCCAGCAGCTTAGGGCAGGAGGTCTACGAGCAGTACTTC.

This rearrangement joins TRBV6-1 to TRBJ2-7; maybe TRBD1 (6 bases). Trimming removed 7 bases from V and 5 bases from J, with 18 bases in between. The CDR3 sequence is 14 residues long. Per germline, CDR1 MNHNS and CDR2 SASEGT. CDR3 bases: TGTGCCAGCAATCGAGGGGGAGTTGCGAACGAGCAGTACTTC. Translating it yields CASNRGGVANEQYF.

This chain links TRBV6-5 with TRBJ2-5; TRBD2 is a possible D gene (6 bases). The CDR3 runs 16 residues. The germline V gene encodes CDR1 MNHEY and CDR2 SVGAGI. V lost 2 bases, J lost 2 bases, and 15 bases lay in between. This chain's CDR3 is CASSYDTGVLQETQYF. DNA of the CDR3: TGTGCCAGCAGTTACGATACGGGAGTACTTCAAGAGACCCAGTACTTC.

This clonotype was recorded many times. The J gene is TRBJ2-7, the V gene TRBV20-1; D is uncertain. This CDR3 has 15 amino acids. The germline V and J ends were trimmed by 5 bases and 0 bases, with 17 bases remaining between them. Germline lookup yields CDR1 DFQATT and CDR2 SNEGSKA (reference sequence). In DNA, the CDR3 is TGCAGTGCTCCGTCCCCGGCACTTAGCTCCTACGAGCAGTACTTC. Translation: CSAPSPALSSYEQYF.

There are many counts of this clonotype. The V and J genes are TRBV13 and TRBJ2-3; 12 bases map to TRBD2. V lost 5 bases, J lost 2 bases, and 8 bases stayed unmatched. This CDR3 spans 17 amino acids. Germline CDR1 PRHDT, CDR2 FYEKMQ (reference sequence). The CDR3 sequence is CASSQRLAGAVTDTQYF. The DNA of the CDR3 is TGTGCCAGCAGCCAAAGACTAGCGGGAGCGGTCACAGATACGCAGTATTTT.

The chain joins TRBV6-1 to TRBJ1-2; weak D call: TRBD1 (6 bases). Germline CDR1 is MNHNS and CDR2 is SASEGT. This CDR3 is 13 amino acids long. Deletions cut 5 bases from V and 8 bases from J, with 15 bases between. Written as DNA, the CDR3 is TGTGCCAGCAGTCAAACAGGGAGGGACGGCTACACCTTC. Its translation: CASSQTGRDGYTF.

Ten or more counts support this clonotype. V is TRBV12-3 or TRBV12-4 and J is TRBJ2-6; no clear D. V lost 5 bases, J lost 0 bases, and 11 bases lay in between. This CDR3 has 16 residues. This CDR3 is CASSPDLSSGANVLTF. The CDR3 DNA reads as TGTGCCAGCAGTCCAGACCTGAGCTCTGGGGCCAACGTCCTGACTTTC.

The rearrangement joins TRBV5-1 to TRBJ2-5; the D gene could be TRBD1 or TRBD2 (5 bases each). Per germline, CDR1 SGHRS and CDR2 YFSETQ. V shed 3 bases and J shed 2 bases, with 11 bases lying between them. The CDR3 has 14 amino acids. CDR3 coding DNA: TGCGCCAGCAGCTGGGGGAACGCTCAAGAGACCCAGTACTTC. Translated: CASSWGNAQETQYF.

This clonotype has at least ten counts. This chain uses TRBV6-1 with TRBJ1-1; the D gene is possibly TRBD1 (5 bases). The germline V gene encodes CDR1 MNHNS and CDR2 SASEGT. The CDR3 runs 14 residues. The V end lost 6 bases, the J end lost 4 bases, and 15 bases lay between the germline ends. CDR3 sequence: CASRKGSGGTEAFF. As DNA, the CDR3 is TGTGCCAGCAGAAAGGGGTCCGGCGGCACTGAAGCTTTCTTT.

This clonotype was detected many times. The V gene is TRBV6-2 or TRBV6-3, the J gene TRBJ1-5; no definite D call. V was pared by 4 bases and J by 5 bases, with 18 bases between. Per germline, CDR1 MNHEY and CDR2 SVGEGT. This CDR3 has 16 amino acids. As DNA, the CDR3 is TGTGCCAGCAGTTCTCCCCTGAGGCAGATCCATCAGCCCCAGCATTTT. Its translation: CASSSPLRQIHQPQHF.

This clonotype has at least ten counts. This chain links TRBV13 with TRBJ1-1; possibly TRBD1 for D (5 bases). Germline assignment: CDR1 PRHDT and CDR2 FYEKMQ (reference sequence). The ends were cut back, 3 bases at V and 1 base at J, with 9 bases in the middle. The CDR3 is 14 residues long. CDR3 loop: CASSLGVGNTEAFF. The DNA for the CDR3 is TGTGCCAGCAGCTTGGGGGTAGGGAACACTGAAGCTTTCTTT.